A single sample gave rise to the 5 T cell receptor beta chains below, sequenced in a study of cytomegalovirus exposure and HLA in healthy donors. Primers for the PCR totalled 60 Vbeta and 13 Jbeta. Assay: immunoSEQ multiplex PCR; the TCRdb copy retains only in-frame clones and omits some. The sample yields around 67,000 clones, over 60% seen once. Sequencing was carried out using PBMCs. The receptor set was obtained from a woman aged 50 to 60 in good health and CMV-seronegative.

This chain links TRBV19 with TRBJ1-5; D might be TRBD1 (5 bases). This CDR3 comprises 13 residues. V was shortened by 3 bases and J by 5 bases, with 8 bases between the two germline ends. In germline, CDR1 is LNHDA, CDR2 SQIVND (reference sequence). CDR3 sequence: CASSIRVHQPQHF. CDR3 nucleotides: TGTGCCAGTAGTATCAGGGTTCATCAGCCCCAGCATTTT.

The genes are TRBV13 and TRBJ2-5; the D gene is possibly TRBD2 (6 bases). With 2 bases removed from V and 5 bases from J, the gap between germline ends came to 12 bases. The germline V gene encodes CDR1 PRHDT and CDR2 FYEKMQ (reference sequence). The CDR3 extends over 14 amino acids. CDR3 sequence (DNA): TGTGCCAGCAGCTTATTGCGGGAATTCGAGACCCAGTACTTC. Its protein product is CASSLLREFETQYF.

This clone turned up a few times. The chain joins TRBV5-1 to TRBJ2-3; 10 bases align to TRBD2. Germline V CDR1 and CDR2: SGHRS, YFSETQ. The CDR3 loop spans 16 amino acids. Unmatched junction bases numbered 2, after V lost 0 bases and J lost 1 base. CDR3 nucleotides: TGCGCCAGCAGCTTGGGACTAGCGGGCCGCACAGATACGCAGTATTTT. Its translation: CASSLGLAGRTDTQYF.

The rearrangement uses TRBV20-1 and TRBJ1-2; the D is unclear. This CDR3 is 11 amino acids long. The V end lost 3 bases, the J end lost 3 bases, and 5 bases lay between the germline ends. CDR1 is DFQATT, CDR2 SNEGSKA, per germline (reference sequence). The CDR3 loop is CSASSHYGYTF. For the CDR3, the DNA is TGCAGTGCTAGTTCTCACTATGGCTACACCTTC.

The chain carries TRBV18 and TRBJ1-1, with 8 bases identical to TRBD1. Trimming removed 4 bases from V and 1 base from J; junction bases left unmatched: 8. Germline V CDR1 and CDR2: KGHSH, LQKENI. CDR3 size: 16 residues. The CDR3 reads CASSLGQGGRNTEAFF. The CDR3 nucleotides are TGTGCCAGCTCACTCGGACAGGGAGGAAGGAACACTGAAGCTTTCTTT.